Given below is one TCR beta chain in context. This specimen comes from a study of blood T cell repertoires in COVID-19. Data came from immunoSEQ multiplex PCR; TCRdb stores just in-frame clones and leaves some out. The sample holds fewer than 55,000 clones; around 81% are singletons and the top ten take approximately 26%. Seattle-derived patients entered the study during active infection and were followed longitudinally. Trimming removed 4 bases from V and 0 bases from J, with 17 bases in between. Looked up from germline, CDR1 is SGHTS and CDR2 is YDEGEE. This CDR3 has 17 residues. Sequencing was carried out using peripheral blood. This TCR came from a woman of 80 years or more with COVID-19, enrolled during active disease. The chain couples TRBV5-8 to TRBJ1-5; no clear D. CDR3 sequence reads: CASSDDRGSYSNQPQHF. Here the CDR3 DNA reads TGTGCCAGCAGCGACGACCGGGGAAGTTATAGCAATCAGCCCCAGCATTTT.